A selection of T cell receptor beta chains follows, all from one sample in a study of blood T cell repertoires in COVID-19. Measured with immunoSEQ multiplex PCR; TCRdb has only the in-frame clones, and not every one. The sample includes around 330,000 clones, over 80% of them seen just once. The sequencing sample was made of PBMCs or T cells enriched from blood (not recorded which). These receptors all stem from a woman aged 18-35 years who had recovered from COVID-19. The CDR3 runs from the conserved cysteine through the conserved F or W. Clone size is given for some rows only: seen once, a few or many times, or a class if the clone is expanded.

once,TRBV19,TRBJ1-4,CASTSLGALQVEKLFF
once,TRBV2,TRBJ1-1,CASITDVTTEAFF
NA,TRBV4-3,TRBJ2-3,CASSQAAAGAGDTQYF
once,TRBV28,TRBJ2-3,CASSLDSPGQGRPWGLSTDTQYF
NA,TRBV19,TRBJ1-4,CASSTPPGQGSEKLFF
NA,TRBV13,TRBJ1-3,CASTESSGNTIYF
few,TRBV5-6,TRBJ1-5,CASSLAGQRTNQPQHF
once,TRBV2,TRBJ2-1,CASRSEVEQFF
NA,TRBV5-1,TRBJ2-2,CASSLNGVGTGELFF
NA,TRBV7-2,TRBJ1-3,CASSLPDSRWTIYF
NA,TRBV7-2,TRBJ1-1,CASSLKPTGRAFF
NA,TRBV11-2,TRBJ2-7,CASSYPGTGGASYEQYF
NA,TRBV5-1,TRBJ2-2,CASSLDRGWTGELFF
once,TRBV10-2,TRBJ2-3,CASSEDGGSSGITDTQYF
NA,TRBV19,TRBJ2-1,CASSIVGRQIRNEQFF
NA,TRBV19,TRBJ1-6,CASSIFRTGSPLHF
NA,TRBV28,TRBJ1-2,CASSLQGIYGYTF
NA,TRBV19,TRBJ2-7,CASSRTRSYEQYF
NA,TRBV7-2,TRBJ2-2,CASSLGRGTRSTGELFF
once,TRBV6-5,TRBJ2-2,CASRPPQGGAGELFF
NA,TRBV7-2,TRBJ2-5,CASSLTGAGETQYF
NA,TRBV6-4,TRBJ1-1,CASSDTGTAEAFF
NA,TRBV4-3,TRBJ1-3,CASSQGQGSGNTIYF